The following is a T cell receptor (beta chain) sequence with its context. These data originate in a study of blood T cell repertoires in COVID-19. The wider study: Both acute and convalescent COVID-19 samples were obtained from the United States, Italy and Spain. PBMCs, B-cell-depleted T cells, or T cells provided the cDNA or gDNA that made up the material.

As originally analysed: By means of reference gene primer amplification, nucleated cell counts were estimated. The protocol was immunoSEQ multiplex PCR, while the TCRdb copy is restricted to in-frame clones and leaves out a portion. V and J calls and clone size come straight from that table; D and trimming were deduced from the DNA. The sample records 350,000 to 450,000 clones, 85% being singletons. The source of this sequence is a woman aged 18-29 years with acute or convalescent COVID-19. The specimen sequenced was peripheral blood.

The CDR3 sequence: CASRGDRANSPLHF. CDR3 bases: TGTGCCAGCAGAGGGGACAGGGCGAATTCACCCCTCCACTTT. The chain has TRBV6-5 and TRBJ1-6; 9 bases agree with TRBD1. This CDR3 spans 14 amino acids. V lost 6 bases and J lost 7; bases outside the gene matches: 4. The V gene's germline CDR1 is MNHEY and CDR2 SVGAGI.